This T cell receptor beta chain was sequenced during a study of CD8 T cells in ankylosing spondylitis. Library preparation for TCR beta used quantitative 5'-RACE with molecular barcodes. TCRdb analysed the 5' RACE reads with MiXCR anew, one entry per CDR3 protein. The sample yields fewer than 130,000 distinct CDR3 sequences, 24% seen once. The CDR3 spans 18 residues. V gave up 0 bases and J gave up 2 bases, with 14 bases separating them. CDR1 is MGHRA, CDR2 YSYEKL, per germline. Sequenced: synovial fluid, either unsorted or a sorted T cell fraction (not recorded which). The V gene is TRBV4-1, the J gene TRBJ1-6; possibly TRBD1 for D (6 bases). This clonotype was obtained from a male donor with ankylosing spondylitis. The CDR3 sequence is CASSQDGRGLTYNSPLHF. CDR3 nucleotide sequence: TGCGCCAGCAGCCAAGATGGCAGGGGTCTTACCTATAATTCACCCCTCCACTTT.